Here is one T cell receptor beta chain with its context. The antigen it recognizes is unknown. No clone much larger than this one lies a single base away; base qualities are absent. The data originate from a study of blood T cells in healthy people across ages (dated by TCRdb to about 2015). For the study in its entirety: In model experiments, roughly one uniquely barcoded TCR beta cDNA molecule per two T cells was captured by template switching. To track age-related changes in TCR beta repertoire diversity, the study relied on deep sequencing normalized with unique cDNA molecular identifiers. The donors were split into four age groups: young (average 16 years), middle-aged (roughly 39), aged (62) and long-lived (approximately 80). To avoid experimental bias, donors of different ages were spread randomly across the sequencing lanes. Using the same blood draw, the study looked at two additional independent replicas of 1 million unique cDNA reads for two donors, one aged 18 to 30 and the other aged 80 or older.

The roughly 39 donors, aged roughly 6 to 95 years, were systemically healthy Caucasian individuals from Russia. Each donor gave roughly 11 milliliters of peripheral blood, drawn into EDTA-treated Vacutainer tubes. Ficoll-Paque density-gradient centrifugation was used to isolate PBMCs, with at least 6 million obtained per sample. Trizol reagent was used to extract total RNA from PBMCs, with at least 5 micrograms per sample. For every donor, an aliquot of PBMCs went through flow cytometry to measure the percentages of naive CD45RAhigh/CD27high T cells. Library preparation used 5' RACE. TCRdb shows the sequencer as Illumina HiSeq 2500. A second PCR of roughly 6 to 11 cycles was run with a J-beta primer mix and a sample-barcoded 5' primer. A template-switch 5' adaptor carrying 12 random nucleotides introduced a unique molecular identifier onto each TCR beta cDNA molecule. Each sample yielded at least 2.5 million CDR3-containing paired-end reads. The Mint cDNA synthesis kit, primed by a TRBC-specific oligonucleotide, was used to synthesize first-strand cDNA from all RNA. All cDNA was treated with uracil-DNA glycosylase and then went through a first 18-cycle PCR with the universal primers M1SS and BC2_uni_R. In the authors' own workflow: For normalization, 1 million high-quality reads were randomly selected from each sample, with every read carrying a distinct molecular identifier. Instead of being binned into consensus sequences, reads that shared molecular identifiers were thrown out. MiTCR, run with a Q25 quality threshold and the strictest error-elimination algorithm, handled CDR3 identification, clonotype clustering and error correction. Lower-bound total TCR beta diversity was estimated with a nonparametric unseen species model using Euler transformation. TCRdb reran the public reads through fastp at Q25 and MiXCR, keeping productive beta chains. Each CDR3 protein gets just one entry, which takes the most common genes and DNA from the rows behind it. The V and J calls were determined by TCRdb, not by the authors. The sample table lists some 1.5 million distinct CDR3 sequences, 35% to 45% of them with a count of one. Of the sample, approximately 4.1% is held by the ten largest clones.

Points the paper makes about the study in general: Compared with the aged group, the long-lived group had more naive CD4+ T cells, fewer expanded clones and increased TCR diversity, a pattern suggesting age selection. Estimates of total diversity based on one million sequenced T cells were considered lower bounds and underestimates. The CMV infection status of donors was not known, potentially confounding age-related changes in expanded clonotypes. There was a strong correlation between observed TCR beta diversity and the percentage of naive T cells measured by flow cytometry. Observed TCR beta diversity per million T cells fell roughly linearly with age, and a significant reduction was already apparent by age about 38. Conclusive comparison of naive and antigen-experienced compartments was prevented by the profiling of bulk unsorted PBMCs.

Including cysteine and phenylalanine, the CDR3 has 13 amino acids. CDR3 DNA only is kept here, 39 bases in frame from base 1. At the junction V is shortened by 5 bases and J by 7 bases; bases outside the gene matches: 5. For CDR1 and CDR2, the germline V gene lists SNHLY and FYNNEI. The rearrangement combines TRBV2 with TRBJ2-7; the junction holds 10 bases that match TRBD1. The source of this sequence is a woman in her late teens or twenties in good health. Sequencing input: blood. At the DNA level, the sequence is TGTGCCAGCAGTCGGGACAGGGGAGGAGAGCAGTACTTC. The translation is CASSRDRGGEQYF.